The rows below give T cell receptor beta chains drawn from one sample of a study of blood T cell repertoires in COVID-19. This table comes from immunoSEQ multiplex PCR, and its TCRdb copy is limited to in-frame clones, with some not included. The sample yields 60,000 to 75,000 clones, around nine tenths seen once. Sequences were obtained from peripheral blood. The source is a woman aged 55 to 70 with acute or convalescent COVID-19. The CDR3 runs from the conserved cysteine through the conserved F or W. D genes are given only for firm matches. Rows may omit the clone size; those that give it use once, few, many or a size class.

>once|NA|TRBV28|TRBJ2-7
CASRRGEIRSYEQYF
TGTGCCAGCAGACGCGGAGAGATCCGCTCCTACGAGCAGTACTTC
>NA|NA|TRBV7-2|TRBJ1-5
CASSSGIQGSDQPQHF
TGTGCCAGCAGCTCCGGTATACAGGGTTCGGATCAGCCCCAGCATTTT
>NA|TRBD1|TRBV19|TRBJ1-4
CASSTTGGRGEKLFF
TGTGCCAGTAGTACCACAGGGGGCCGTGGGGAAAAACTGTTTTTT
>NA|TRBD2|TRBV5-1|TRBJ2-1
CASSSPGLAGTYNEQFF
TGCGCCAGCAGCTCCCCGGGACTAGCGGGGACTTACAATGAGCAGTTCTTC
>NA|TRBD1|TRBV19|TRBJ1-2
CASTPGGWTGTNYGYTF
TGTGCCAGTACCCCAGGGGGATGGACAGGAACCAACTATGGCTACACCTTC
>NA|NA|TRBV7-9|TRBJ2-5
CASSPQGQSLETQYF
TGTGCCAGCAGCCCACAGGGCCAGTCTTTGGAGACCCAGTACTTC
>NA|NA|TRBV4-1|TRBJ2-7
CASSHLGGFYEQYF
TGCGCCAGCAGTCATCTCGGGGGATTTTACGAGCAGTACTTC
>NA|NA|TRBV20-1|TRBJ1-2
CSASGSYGYTF
TGCAGTGCTAGCGGGAGCTATGGCTACACCTTC
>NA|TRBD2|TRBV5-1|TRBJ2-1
CASSLTSGGAEQFF
TGCGCCAGCAGCCTAACTAGCGGGGGGGCTGAGCAGTTCTTC
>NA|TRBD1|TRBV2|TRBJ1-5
CASSYGQGGQPQHF
TGTGCCAGCAGCTACGGACAGGGCGGGCAGCCCCAGCATTTT
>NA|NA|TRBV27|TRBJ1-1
CASSLTGRAFTEAFF
TGTGCCAGCAGTTTAACGGGGAGGGCGTTCACTGAAGCTTTCTTT